This T cell receptor beta chain originates from a study of PD-L1 blockade in urothelial cancer. Study as a whole: The year 2014 saw patients start atezolizumab, 1,200 mg intravenously every 3 weeks. At 3 weeks after treatment start (second dose) and again at 6 weeks, blood was analyzed.

The protocol was immunoSEQ multiplex PCR, while the TCRdb copy is restricted to in-frame clones and leaves out a portion. The table includes 120,000 or so clones, 86% detected once. This clone has a single count. Trimming pared 7 bases from V and 3 bases from J, leaving 13 bases between. The CDR3 runs to 13 residues. CDR1 MNHEY and CDR2 SVGAGI come from the germline V gene. As for time point: peripheral blood 6 weeks after treatment start. V usage is TRBV6-5 and J usage is TRBJ2-7; D call uncertain. The clonotype originates from a man aged 50-60 years with urothelial cancer. Material: PBMCs, obtained around atezolizumab (anti-PD-L1) treatment. The CDR3 sequence is CASTRRVGYEQYF. The CDR3 DNA is TGTGCCAGCACCCGTCGGGTGGGCTACGAGCAGTACTTC.